This record concerns one T cell receptor (beta chain) sequence. Its antigen is not known. Blood CD8+ and CD4+ T cells underwent high-throughput TCR beta sequencing. It was treatment-naive patients with stable or active relapsing-remitting disease who made up the multiple sclerosis controls. The TEMRA cells underwent FACS enrichment, while the CD8+ and CD4+ T cells underwent negative isolation. This sample was taken from a study of CD8 T cells in Susac syndrome. Study results and caveats: It was acknowledged in the study that its TCR sequencing and HLA analysis involved a relatively small number of individuals.

With random hexamers, reverse transcription was performed on roughly 0.45 to 1 ug of RNA. TCRdb processed the immunoSEQ multiplex PCR reads anew with MiXCR; each CDR3 protein has one entry. The table shows some 260,000 distinct CDR3 sequences, with approximately 84% occurring only once. V lost 1 base and J lost 6; bases outside the gene matches: 15. Germline CDR1 and CDR2: GTSNPN and SVGIG (reference sequence). The length of the CDR3 is 18 residues. This chain joins TRBV30 and TRBJ2-2; TRBD2 aligns across 9 bases. The TCR was taken from a human donor with multiple sclerosis. The specimen was CD8+ T cells from PBMCs. CDR3 nucleotide sequence: TGTGCCTGGAGTGGGGTTAGCGGGGGCGAGAGGGGACCCGGGGAGCTGTTTTTT. It codes for CAWSGVSGGERGPGELFF.